This T cell receptor beta chain was recorded in a study of blood T cells in healthy people across ages (dated by TCRdb to between 2014 and 2016). With regard to the full study: In model experiments, template switching captured roughly one uniquely barcoded TCR beta cDNA molecule for every two T cells. Age-related changes in TCR beta repertoire diversity were measured in the study by deep sequencing normalized with unique cDNA molecular identifiers. The donors were split into four age groups: young (average around 17 years), middle-aged (over 35), aged (over 55) and long-lived (approximately 80). Two additional independent replicas of 1 million unique cDNA reads from the same blood draw were analyzed for two donors (one aged 18 to 29 and one aged 80 or older). What the research found in general, with its limitations: Compared with the aged group, the long-lived group had more naive CD4+ T cells, fewer expanded clones and increased TCR diversity, a pattern suggesting age selection. Bulk unsorted PBMC profiling prevented conclusive comparison of naive and antigen-experienced compartments. Observed TCR beta diversity correlated strongly with the percentage of naive T cells measured by flow cytometry. Observed TCR beta diversity per million T cells fell roughly linearly with age, and a significant reduction was already apparent by age around 39. The CMV infection status of donors was not known, potentially confounding age-related changes in expanded clonotypes. Estimates of total diversity based on one million sequenced T cells were considered lower bounds and underestimates.

This clonotype occurred a few times. The clone's antigen remains unknown. The input lacks base qualities; no much larger clone sits a single base away. CDR1 and CDR2 (SGHDN, FVKESK) derive from the germline V gene. The CDR3 spans 15 residues, from the cysteine through the phenylalanine. Only CDR3 DNA is held: 45 bases, read in frame from base 1. V and J are trimmed by 1 base and 5 bases, and the gene matches miss 7 bases of the junction. The protocol used for the library was 5' RACE. Sequencer: Illumina HiSeq 2500. A second PCR of about 7 to 12 cycles was run with a J-beta primer mix and a sample-barcoded 5' primer. A template-switch 5' adaptor carrying 12 random nucleotides introduced a unique molecular identifier onto each TCR beta cDNA molecule. Each sample yielded at least 2.5 million CDR3-containing paired-end reads. All of the RNA was converted into first-strand cDNA using the Mint cDNA synthesis kit, with a TRBC-specific oligonucleotide serving as the primer. Following uracil-DNA glycosylase treatment, a first 18-cycle PCR with universal primers M1SS and BC2_uni_R was performed on all cDNA. The source study handled its data this way. For normalization, 1 million high-quality reads were randomly selected from each sample, with every read carrying a distinct molecular identifier. Instead of being binned into consensus sequences, reads with shared molecular identifiers were discarded. MiTCR, with a Q25 quality threshold and the strictest error-elimination algorithm, was used for CDR3 identification, clonotype clustering and error correction. A nonparametric unseen species model with Euler transformation was used to estimate lower-bound total TCR beta diversity. TCRdb reprocessed the public reads (quality trimming at Q25 with fastp, clone calling with MiXCR) and kept in-frame beta chains. Rows are unified per CDR3 protein, each entry keeping the most common DNA and genes. These V and J calls are TCRdb output, not the study's own analysis. The sample includes around 800,000 distinct CDR3 sequences, with approximately 24% observed a single time. Together, the top ten hold 3% of the sample.

Donors were under 40 systemically healthy Caucasian individuals from Russia aged roughly 6 to 95 years. Each donor gave ten milliliters of peripheral blood, collected into EDTA-treated Vacutainer tubes. Ficoll-Paque density-gradient centrifugation was used to isolate PBMCs, with at least 7 million per sample. Total RNA, at least 6 micrograms per sample, was extracted from PBMCs with Trizol reagent. For every donor, an aliquot of PBMCs went through flow cytometry to measure the percentages of naive CD45RAhigh/CD27high T cells. The same data also contributed to another study, on T cells of mothers and their children. As noted in the second study: The donors were nine systemically healthy Caucasian individuals, made up of three mothers and their six children. cDNA synthesis used all of the extracted RNA, with roughly 1.5 ug of RNA in each 15 ul reaction. In the second PCR, sample barcodes and 2-4 random nucleotides were introduced via the M1S primer. Over 8 million TCR beta CDR3 reads were obtained for each mother, and 2.7 million or so reads were obtained for each child. Thymic selection similarly shapes TCR recombination output in related and unrelated pairs, with minor effect from inherited differences. Normalized repertoire overlap was always found to be slightly, but never significantly, higher in related mother-child pairs than in unrelated mother-child pairs. With a sensitivity of 90 to 100 clones per million clonotypes, no persistent microchimeric T cell clones were detected. The study used deep NGS to compare TCR beta repertoires of mothers and children, seeking features distinguishing related mother-child pairs from unrelated individuals. Mothers averaged roughly 40 +/- 4 years of age and children averaged 11 +/- 4 years. After adapter ligation was performed with NEBNext reagents, the libraries were sequenced on an Illumina HiSeq 2000 with 100+100 nt paired-end reads. To prevent cross-contamination, the mother and child libraries were prepared one month apart and sequenced in separate runs. For each donor, somewhere between roughly 450,000 and 2,000,000 distinct TCR beta clonotypes were identified. Naive TCR beta clonotypes were estimated from low-frequency clonotypes matched to each donor's FACS-determined naive share, without sorting.

The TCR comes from a boy aged 5-17 years in good health. The material sequenced was blood. The receptor chain draws on TRBV14 and TRBJ2-7; TRBD2 agrees with 8 junctional bases. The CDR3 has the sequence CASSQGRSGGNEQYF. The nucleotide sequence is TGTGCCAGCAGCCAAGGTAGGAGCGGGGGTAACGAGCAGTACTTC.